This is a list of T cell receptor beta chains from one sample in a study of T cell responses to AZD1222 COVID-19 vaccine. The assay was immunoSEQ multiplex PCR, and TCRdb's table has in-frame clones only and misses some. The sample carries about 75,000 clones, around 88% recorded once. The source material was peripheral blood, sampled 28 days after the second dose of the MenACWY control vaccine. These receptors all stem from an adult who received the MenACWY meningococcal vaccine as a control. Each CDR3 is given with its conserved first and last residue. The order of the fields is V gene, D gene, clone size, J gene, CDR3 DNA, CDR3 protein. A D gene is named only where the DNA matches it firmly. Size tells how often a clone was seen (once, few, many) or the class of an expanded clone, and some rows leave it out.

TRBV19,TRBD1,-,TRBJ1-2,TGTGCCAGTAGTACGGGACAGTTTCTCTATGGCTACACCTTC,CASSTGQFLYGYTF
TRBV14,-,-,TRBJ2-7,TGTGCCAGCAGCCAGTTTCTGTCCTACGAGCAGTACTTC,CASSQFLSYEQYF
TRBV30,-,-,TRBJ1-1,TGTGCCTGGAGTGTACGTAGTCTCTTGAACACTGAAGCTTTCTTT,CAWSVRSLLNTEAFF
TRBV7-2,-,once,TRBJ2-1,TGTGCCAGCAGCTCGCCGACGGAGTTAAGCTCCTACAATGAGCAGTTCTTC,CASSSPTELSSYNEQFF
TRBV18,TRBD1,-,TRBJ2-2,TGTGCCAGCGCGGGACAGGGTGGTTTGTTCCCCGGGGAGCTGTTTTTT,CASAGQGGLFPGELFF
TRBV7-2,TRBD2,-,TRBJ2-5,TGTGCCAGCAGCTCGGGACTAGCGATTGAGACCCAGTACTTC,CASSSGLAIETQYF
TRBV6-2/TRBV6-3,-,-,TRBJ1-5,TGTGCCAGCAGTTACGGGGGGCTTAGTAATCAGCCCCAGCATTTT,CASSYGGLSNQPQHF
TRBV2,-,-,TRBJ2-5,TGTGCCAGCAGTCGCGTATCAATGGAGACCCAGTACTTC,CASSRVSMETQYF
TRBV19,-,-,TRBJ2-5,TGTGCCAGTAAGCGGGAACAGGGGATCGGGCAAGAGACCCAGTACTTC,CASKREQGIGQETQYF
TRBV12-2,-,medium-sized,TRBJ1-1,TGTGCAAGGGCTCGGGGGTCTATGAACACTGAAGCTTTCTTT,CARARGSMNTEAFF
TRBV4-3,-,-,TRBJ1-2,TGCGCCAGCAGCCAAGATCGCAGGGGCGATGGCTACACCTTC,CASSQDRRGDGYTF
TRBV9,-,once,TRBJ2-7,TGTGCCAGCAGCCCCCAGACAGGTGGGGAGCAGTACTTC,CASSPQTGGEQYF
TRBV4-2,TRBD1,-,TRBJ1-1,TGTGCCAGCAGCCCCGACAGGGGCAGGATCACTGAAGCTTTCTTT,CASSPDRGRITEAFF
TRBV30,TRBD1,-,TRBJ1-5,TGTGCCTGGAGTAGGAGGGACAGCGGGATATACAATCAGCCCCAGCATTTT,CAWSRRDSGIYNQPQHF
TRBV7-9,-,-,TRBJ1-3,TGTGCCAGCAGCCTCCCAGGTGACACCATATATTTT,CASSLPGDTIYF
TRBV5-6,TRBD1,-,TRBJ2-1,TGTGCCAGCCGGCGGGACAGGGGAGGCAATGAGCAGTTCTTC,CASRRDRGGNEQFF
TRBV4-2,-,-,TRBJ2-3,TGTGCCAGCAGCCAAGTGGTAGCGGATAACACAGATACGCAGTATTTT,CASSQVVADNTDTQYF
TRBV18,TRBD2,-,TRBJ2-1,TGTGCCAGCTCGCCTTCAGGCGGGGGGACAAACAATGAGCAGTTCTTC,CASSPSGGGTNNEQFF
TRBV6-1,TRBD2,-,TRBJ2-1,TGTGCCAGCAGTGAAGAAGCTAGCGGGGGTAATGAGCAGTTCTTC,CASSEEASGGNEQFF
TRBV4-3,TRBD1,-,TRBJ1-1,TGCGCCAGCAGCCAAGTTACGCAGGGGGCCACTGAAGCTTTCTTT,CASSQVTQGATEAFF
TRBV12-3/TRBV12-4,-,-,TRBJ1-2,TGTGCCAGCACCTTGACAGCTAACTATGGCTACACCTTC,CASTLTANYGYTF
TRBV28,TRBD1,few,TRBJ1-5,TGTGCCAGCAGTTCTGACCGGGACAGCTTCAATCAGCCCCAGCATTTT,CASSSDRDSFNQPQHF
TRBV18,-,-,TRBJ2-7,TGTGCCAGCCTCGACAACTCCTACGAGCAGTACTTC,CASLDNSYEQYF
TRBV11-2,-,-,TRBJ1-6,TGTGCCAGCAGCTTATCCGGGGCTGATAATTCACCCCTCCACTTT,CASSLSGADNSPLHF
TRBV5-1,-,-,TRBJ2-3,TGCGCCAGCAGCTTGAACACGGGAGACACAGATACGCAGTATTTT,CASSLNTGDTDTQYF
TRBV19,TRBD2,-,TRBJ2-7,TGTGCCAGTCGAAACCCCGGGACTACCTACGAGCAGTACTTC,CASRNPGTTYEQYF
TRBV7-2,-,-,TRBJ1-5,TGTGCCAGCAGCCCCTTAGGACAGCGCCAGCCCCAGCATTTT,CASSPLGQRQPQHF
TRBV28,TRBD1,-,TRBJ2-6,TGTGCTTGGGGAGAGACAGGGCTAACTGGGGCCAACGTCCTGACTTTC,CAWGETGLTGANVLTF